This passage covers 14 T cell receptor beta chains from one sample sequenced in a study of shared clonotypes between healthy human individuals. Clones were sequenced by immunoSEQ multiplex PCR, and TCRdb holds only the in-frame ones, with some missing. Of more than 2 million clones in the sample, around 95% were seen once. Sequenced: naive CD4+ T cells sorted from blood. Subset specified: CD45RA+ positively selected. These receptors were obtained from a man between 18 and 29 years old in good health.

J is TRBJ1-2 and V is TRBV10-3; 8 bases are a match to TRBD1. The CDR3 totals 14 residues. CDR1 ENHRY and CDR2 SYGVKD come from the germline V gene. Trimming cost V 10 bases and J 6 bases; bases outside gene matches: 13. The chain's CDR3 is CASLDWTGKDGYTF. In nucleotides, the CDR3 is TGTGCCAGCCTTGATTGGACAGGGAAAGATGGCTACACCTTC.

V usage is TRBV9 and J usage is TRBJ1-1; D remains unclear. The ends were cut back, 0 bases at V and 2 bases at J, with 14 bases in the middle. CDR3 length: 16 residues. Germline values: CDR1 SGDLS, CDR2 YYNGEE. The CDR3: CASSVGVGAGNTEAFF. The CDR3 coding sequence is TGTGCCAGCAGCGTAGGGGTGGGAGCGGGAAACACTGAAGCTTTCTTT. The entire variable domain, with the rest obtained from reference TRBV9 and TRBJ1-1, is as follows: DSGVTQTPKHLITATGQRVTLRCSPRSGDLSVYWYQQSLDQGLQFLIQYYNGEERAKGNILERFSAQQFPDLHSELNLSSLELGDSALYFCASSVGVGAGNTEAFFGQGTRLTVV.

The CDR3 DNA follows: TGTGCCAGCAGCTTACGGGGGGTATTCGGTGAAAAACTGTTTTTT. Translated, it gives CASSLRGVFGEKLFF. The chain uses TRBV11-2 and TRBJ1-4, with D possibly TRBD1 on 5 matching bases. CDR1 is SGHAT and CDR2 is FQNNGV in the germline V gene. The ends were cut back, 2 bases at V and 7 bases at J, with 14 bases in the middle. The CDR3 totals 15 residues.

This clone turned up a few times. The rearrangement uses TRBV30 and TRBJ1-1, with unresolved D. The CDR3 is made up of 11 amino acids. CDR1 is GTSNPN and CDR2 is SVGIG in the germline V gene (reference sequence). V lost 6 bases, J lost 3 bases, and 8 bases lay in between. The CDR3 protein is CACAEDTEAFF. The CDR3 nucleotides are TGTGCCTGCGCAGAGGACACTGAAGCTTTCTTT.

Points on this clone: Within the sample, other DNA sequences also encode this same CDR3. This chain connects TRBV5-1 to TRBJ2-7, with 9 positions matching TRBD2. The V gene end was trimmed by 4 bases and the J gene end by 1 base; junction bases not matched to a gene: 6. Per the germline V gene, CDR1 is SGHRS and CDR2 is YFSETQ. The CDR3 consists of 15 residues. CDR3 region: CASSTLAGTSYEQYF. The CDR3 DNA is TGCGCCAGCAGCACGCTAGCGGGGACTTCCTACGAGCAGTACTTC.

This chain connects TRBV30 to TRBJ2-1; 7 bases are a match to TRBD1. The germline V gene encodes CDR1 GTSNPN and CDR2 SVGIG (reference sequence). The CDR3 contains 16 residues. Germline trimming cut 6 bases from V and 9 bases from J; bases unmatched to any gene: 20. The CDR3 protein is CACNLQGNSVWGEQFF. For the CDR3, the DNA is TGTGCCTGCAATCTACAGGGGAACTCCGTCTGGGGTGAGCAGTTCTTC.

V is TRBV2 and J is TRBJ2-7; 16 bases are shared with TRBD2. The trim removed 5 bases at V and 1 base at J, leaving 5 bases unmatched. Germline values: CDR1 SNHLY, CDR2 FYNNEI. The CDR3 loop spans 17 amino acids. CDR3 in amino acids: CASSSGTSGRGSYEQYF. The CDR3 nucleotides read TGTGCCAGCAGTTCCGGGACTAGCGGGAGGGGGTCCTACGAGCAGTACTTC.

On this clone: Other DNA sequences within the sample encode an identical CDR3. The CDR3 sequence is CASRRGSSYEQYF. The CDR3 DNA reads TGTGCCAGCAGGCGGGGTAGCTCCTACGAGCAGTACTTC. The rearrangement joins TRBV6-5 to TRBJ2-7; D is possibly TRBD2 (6 bases). This CDR3 has 13 amino acids. Germline CDR1 is MNHEY and CDR2 is SVGAGI. Between the trimmed V and J ends, which lost 6 bases and 0 bases, there was a span of 9 bases.

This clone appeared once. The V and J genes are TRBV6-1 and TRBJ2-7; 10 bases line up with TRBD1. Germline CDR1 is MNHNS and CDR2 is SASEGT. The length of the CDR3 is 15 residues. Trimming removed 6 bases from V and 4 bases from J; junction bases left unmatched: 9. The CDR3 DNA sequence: TGTGCCAGCAGCGGACACCGACAGGGGGCGTACGAGCAGTACTTC. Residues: CASSGHRQGAYEQYF.

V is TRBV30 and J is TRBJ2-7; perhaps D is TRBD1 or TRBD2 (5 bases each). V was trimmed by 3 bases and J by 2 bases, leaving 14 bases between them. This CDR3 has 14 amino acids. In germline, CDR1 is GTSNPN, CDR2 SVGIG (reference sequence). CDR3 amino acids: CAWRDPGPPYEQYF. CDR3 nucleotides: TGTGCCTGGAGGGACCCGGGACCGCCCTACGAGCAGTACTTC.

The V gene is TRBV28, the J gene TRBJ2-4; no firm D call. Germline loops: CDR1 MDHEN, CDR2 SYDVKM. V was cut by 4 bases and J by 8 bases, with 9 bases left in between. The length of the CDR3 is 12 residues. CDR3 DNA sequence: TGTGCCAGCAGTTCTGGGATGGACATTCAGTACTTC. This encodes CASSSGMDIQYF. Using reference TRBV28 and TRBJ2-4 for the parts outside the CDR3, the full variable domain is DVKVTQSSRYLVKRTGEKVFLECVQDMDHENMFWYRQDPGLGLRLIYFSYDVKMKEKGDIPEGYSVSREKKERFSLILESASTNQTSMYLCASSSGMDIQYFGAGTRLSVL.

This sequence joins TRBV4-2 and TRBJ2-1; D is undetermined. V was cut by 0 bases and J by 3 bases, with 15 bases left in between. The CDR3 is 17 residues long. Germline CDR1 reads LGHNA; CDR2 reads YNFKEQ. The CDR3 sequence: CASSQDWSVEVYNEQFF. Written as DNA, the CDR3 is TGTGCCAGCAGCCAAGATTGGTCCGTTGAAGTCTACAATGAGCAGTTCTTC.

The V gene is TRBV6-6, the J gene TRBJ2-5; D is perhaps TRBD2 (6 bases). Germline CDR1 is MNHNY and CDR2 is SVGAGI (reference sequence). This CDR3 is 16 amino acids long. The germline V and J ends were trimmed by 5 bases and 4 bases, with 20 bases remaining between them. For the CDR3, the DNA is TGTGCCAGCAGTCGCCCTCTCCGGGACTTTGGAGAGACCCAGTACTTC. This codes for CASSRPLRDFGETQYF.

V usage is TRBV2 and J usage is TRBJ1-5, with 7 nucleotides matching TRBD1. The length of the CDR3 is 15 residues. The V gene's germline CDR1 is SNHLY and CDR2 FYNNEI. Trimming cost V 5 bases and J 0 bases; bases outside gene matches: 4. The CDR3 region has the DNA TGTGCCAGCAGTCCACAGGGGTCTAGCAATCAGCCCCAGCATTTT. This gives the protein CASSPQGSSNQPQHF.